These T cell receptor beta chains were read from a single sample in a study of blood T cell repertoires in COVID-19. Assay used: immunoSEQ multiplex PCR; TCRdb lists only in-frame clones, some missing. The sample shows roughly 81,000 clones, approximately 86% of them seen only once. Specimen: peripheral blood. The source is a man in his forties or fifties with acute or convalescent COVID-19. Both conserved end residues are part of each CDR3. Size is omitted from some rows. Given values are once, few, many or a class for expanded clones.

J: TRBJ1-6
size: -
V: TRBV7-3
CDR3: CASSLNSYNSPLHF

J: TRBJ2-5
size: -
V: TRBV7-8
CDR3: CASSPWTSGGRETQYF

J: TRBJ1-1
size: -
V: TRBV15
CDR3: CATSRDSAGNTEAFF

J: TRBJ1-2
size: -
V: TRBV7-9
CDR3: CASSAEGSYGYTF

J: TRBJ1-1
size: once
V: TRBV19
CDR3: CASSIGGGGGTEAFF

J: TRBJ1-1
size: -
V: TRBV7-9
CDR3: CASTPAAANTEAFF

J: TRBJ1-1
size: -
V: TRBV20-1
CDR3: CSARLFEEAFF

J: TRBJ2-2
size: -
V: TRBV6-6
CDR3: CASSVTSGNTGELFF

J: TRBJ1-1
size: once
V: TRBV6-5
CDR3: CASSYRDRNTEAFF

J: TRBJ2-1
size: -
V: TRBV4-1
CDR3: CASSQDVLAPYNEQFF

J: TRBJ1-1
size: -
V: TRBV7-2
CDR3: CASSLEQGRHTEAFF

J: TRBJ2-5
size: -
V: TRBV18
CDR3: CASSPRGTPMGETQYF

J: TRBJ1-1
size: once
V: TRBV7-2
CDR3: CASSSPWRTANTEAFF

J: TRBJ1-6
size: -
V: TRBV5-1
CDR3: CASSLGDSNSPLHF

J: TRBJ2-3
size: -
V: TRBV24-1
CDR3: CATRQGATDTQYF

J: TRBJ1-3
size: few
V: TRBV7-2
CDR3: CASSLVGGRSGNTIYF

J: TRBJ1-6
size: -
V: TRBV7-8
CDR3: CASSPSVGSSYNSPLHF

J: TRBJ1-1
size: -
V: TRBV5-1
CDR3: CASSSGQGATEAFF

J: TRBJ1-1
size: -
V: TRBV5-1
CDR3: CASSFGAGLNTEAFF

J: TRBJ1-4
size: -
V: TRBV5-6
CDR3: CASSHHVQGINEKLFF

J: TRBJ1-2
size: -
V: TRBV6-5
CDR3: CASSPGGYYGYTF

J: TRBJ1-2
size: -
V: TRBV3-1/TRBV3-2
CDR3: CASSQARQQVSGYTF

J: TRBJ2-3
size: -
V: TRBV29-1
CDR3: CSVEEGAGNTDTQYF

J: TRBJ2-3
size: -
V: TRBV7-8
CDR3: CASSRSDTQYF

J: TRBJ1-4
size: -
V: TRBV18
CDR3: CASSPTGSTTNEKLFF

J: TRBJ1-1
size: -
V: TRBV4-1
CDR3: CASSQDGAVSTEAFF

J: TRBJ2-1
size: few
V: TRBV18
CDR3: CASSQGLEQFF

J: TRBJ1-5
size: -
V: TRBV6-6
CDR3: CASSYALSQPQHF

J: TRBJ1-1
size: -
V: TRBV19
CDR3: CASTQGGARNTEAFF

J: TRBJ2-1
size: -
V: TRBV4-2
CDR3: CASSQATSGVYNEQFF

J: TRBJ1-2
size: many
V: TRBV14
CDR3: CASSRVQSYGYTF

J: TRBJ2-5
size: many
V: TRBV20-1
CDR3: CSARTETQYF

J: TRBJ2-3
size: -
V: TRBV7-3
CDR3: CASTPGTGIDTQYF

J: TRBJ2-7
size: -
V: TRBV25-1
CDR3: CASSGSGMPYEQYF

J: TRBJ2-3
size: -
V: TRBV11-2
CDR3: CASSLAGDTQYF

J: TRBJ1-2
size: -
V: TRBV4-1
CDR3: CASSQDDSYGYIF

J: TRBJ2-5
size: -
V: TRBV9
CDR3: CASSVGSASGRYGGETQYF

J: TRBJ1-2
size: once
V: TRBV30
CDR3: CAWSPKQGAGYGYTF

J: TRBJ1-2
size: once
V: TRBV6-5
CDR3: CASSYSQGGSGYTF

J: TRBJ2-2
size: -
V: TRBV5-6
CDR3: CASSYPGLAGASNTGELFF

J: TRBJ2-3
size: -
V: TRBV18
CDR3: CASSPRGLAGPLADTQYF

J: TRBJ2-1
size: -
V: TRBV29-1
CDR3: CSVVWTSGSTYNEQFF

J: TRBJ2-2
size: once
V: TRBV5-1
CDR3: CASSLVASGRMNTGELFF

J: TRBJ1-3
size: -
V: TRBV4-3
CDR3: CASSQVEGAGNTIYF

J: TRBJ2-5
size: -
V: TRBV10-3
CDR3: CAISDRGRGGGETQYF

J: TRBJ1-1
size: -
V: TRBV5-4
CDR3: CASSLYRSLNTEAFF

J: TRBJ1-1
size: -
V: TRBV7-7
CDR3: CASSRIRGENTEAFF

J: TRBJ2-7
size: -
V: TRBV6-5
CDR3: CASRGTGAPYEQYF

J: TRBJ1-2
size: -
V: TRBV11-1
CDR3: CASSLSGTGVHGYTF